The clone carrying this T cell receptor (beta chain) turned up a few times. Germline lookup yields CDR1 ENHRY and CDR2 SYGVKD. Trimming shortened V by 6 bases and J by 9 bases, and 12 bases separated the two germline ends. The CDR3 covers 13 residues. This specimen belongs to a study of T cells of healthy individuals. TCRdb reprocessed the 5' RACE reads with MiXCR, giving one entry per CDR3 protein. The sample records 95,000 to 100,000 distinct CDR3 sequences, 17% being singletons. The V call is TRBV10-3, the J call TRBJ1-6, with D perhaps matching TRBD1 (6 bases). This TCR was recovered from a human donor in good health. As DNA, the CDR3 is TGTGCCATCAGCCCACAGGGTAGTTCACCCCTCCACTTT. This encodes CAISPQGSSPLHF.